This T cell receptor beta chain was sequenced for a study of T cells in localized non-small cell lung cancer. The data were produced by immunoSEQ multiplex PCR, yet TCRdb's version contains in-frame clones alone and is incomplete. Here the sample spans 2,000 to 2,500 clones, around 40% being singletons. Study findings and constraints: Median detection of top 100 tumor clones in adjacent lung was around 60 clones.

Per germline, CDR1 LNHDA and CDR2 SQIVND (reference sequence). CDR3 length: 12 amino acids. V lost 10 bases, J lost 2 bases, and 11 bases lay in between. Turning to this clone: The antigen remains undetermined.

The specimen comprised normal lung tissue next to the tumor, sampled before any cancer treatment. The gene calls are TRBV19 and TRBJ1-1, with D possibly TRBD1 on 5 matching bases. The receptor's source is a man aged 40 to 75 with stage II lung adenocarcinoma. The CDR3: CAILRDNTEAFF. CDR3 nucleotides: TGTGCCATCCTCCGGGACAACACTGAAGCTTTCTTT.